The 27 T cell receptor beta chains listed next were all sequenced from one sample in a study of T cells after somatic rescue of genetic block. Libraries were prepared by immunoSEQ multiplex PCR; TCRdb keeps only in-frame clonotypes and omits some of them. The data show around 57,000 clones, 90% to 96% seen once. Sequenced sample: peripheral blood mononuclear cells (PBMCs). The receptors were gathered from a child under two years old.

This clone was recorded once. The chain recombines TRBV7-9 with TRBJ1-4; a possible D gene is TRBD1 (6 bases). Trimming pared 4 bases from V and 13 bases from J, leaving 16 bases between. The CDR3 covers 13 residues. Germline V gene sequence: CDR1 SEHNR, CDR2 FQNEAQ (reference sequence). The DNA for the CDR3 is TGTGCCAGCAGCTCGGGGGCAGCTCAAGGACTGTTTTTT. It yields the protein CASSSGAAQGLFF.

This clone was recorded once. DNA for the CDR3: TGTGCCAGCAGCCGGACTAGCGGGAGGCACGAGCAGTACTTC. This gives the protein CASSRTSGRHEQYF. The chain uses TRBV28 and TRBJ2-7; 14 bases fit TRBD2. This CDR3 spans 14 amino acids. Germline V gene sequence: CDR1 MDHEN, CDR2 SYDVKM. The trim removed 6 bases at V and 5 bases at J, leaving 3 bases unmatched.

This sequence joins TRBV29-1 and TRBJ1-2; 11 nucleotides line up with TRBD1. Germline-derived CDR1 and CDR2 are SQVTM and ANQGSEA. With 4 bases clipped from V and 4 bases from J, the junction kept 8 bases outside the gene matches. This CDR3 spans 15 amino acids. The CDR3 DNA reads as TGCAGCGTTGCTACCTCCGGGACAGGGGGCTATGGCTACACCTTC. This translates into CSVATSGTGGYGYTF.

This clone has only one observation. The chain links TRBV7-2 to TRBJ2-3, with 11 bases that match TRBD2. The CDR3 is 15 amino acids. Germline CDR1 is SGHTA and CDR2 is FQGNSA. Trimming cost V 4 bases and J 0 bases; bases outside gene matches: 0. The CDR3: CASSWTSGSTDTQYF. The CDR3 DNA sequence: TGTGCCAGCAGCTGGACTAGCGGGAGCACAGATACGCAGTATTTT.

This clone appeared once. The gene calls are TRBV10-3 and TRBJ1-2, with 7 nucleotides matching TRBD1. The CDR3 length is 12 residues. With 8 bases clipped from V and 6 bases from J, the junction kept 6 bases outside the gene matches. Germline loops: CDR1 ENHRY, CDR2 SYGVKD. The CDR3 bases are TGTGCCATCGAAGGGGGCATCAATGGCTACACCTTC. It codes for CAIEGGINGYTF.

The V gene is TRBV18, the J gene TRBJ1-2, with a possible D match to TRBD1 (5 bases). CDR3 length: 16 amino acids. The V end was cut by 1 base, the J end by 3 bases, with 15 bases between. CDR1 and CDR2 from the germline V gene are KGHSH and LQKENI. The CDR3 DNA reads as TGTGCCAGCTCACCACGGTCTGGGACCTTTGACTATGGCTACACCTTC. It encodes CASSPRSGTFDYGYTF.

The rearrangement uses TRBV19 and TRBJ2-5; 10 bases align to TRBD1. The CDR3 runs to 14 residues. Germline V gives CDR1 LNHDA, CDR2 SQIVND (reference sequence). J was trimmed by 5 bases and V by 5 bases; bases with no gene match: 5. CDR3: CASSSGTGDETQYF. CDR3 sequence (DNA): TGTGCCAGTAGTTCCGGGACAGGGGACGAGACCCAGTACTTC.

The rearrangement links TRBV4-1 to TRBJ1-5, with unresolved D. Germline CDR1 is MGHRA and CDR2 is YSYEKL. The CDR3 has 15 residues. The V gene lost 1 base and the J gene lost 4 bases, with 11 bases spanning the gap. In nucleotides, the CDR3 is TGCGCCAGCAGCCAAGTTAGAGGGTCAAATCAGCCCCAGCATTTT. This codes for CASSQVRGSNQPQHF.

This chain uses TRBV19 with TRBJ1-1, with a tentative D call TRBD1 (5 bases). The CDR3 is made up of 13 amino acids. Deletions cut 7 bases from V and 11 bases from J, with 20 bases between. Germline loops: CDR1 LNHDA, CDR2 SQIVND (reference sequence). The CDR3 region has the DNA TGTGCCAGTACCGGAGCTCAGTCCTGGGGGGCTTTCTTT. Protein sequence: CASTGAQSWGAFF.

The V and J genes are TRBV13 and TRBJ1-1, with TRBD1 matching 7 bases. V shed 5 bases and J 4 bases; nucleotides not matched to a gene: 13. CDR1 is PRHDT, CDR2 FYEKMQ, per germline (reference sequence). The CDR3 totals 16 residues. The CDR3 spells CASSGDRDGQGTEAFF. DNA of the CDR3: TGTGCCAGCAGCGGAGACAGGGACGGGCAAGGCACTGAAGCTTTCTTT.

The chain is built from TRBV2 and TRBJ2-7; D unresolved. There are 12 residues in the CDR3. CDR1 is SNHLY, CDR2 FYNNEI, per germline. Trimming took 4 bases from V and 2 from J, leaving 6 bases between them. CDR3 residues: CASSGSPYEQYF. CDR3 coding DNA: TGTGCCAGCAGTGGGTCGCCCTACGAGCAGTACTTC. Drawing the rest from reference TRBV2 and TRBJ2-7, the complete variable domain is EPEVTQTPSHQVTQMGQEVILRCVPISNHLYFYWYRQILGQKVEFLVSFYNNEISEKSEIFDDQFSVERPDGSNFTLKIRSTKLEDSAMYFCASSGSPYEQYFGPGTRLTVT.

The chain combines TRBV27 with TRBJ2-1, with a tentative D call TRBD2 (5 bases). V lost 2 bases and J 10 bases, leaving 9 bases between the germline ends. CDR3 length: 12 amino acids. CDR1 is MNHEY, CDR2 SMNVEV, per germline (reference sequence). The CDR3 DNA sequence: TGTGCCAGCAGTTTAAACGGACTCGAGCAGTTCTTC. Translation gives CASSLNGLEQFF.

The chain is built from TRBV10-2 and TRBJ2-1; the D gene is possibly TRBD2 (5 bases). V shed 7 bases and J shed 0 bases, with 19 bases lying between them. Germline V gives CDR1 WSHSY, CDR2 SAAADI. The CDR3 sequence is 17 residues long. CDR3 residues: CASTRTGFSSSYNEQFF. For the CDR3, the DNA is TGCGCCAGCACTCGGACGGGATTCTCGAGCTCCTACAATGAGCAGTTCTTC.

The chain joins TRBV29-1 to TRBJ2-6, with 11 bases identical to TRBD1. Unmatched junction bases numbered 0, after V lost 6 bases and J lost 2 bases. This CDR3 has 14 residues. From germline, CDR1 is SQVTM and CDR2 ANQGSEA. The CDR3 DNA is TGCAGCGTGGGACAGGGGGCTGGGGCCAACGTCCTGACTTTC. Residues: CSVGQGAGANVLTF.

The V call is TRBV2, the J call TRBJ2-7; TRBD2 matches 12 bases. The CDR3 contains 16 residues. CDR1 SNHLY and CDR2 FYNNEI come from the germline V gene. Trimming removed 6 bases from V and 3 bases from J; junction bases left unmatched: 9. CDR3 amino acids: CASRGLTSGRIYEQYF. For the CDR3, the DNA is TGTGCCAGCAGGGGCTTAACTAGCGGGAGGATCTACGAGCAGTACTTC.

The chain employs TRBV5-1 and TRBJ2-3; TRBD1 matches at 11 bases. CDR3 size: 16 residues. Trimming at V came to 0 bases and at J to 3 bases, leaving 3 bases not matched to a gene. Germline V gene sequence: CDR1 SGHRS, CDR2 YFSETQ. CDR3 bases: TGCGCCAGCAGCTTGGCCGGGACAGGGGGTACAGATACGCAGTATTTT. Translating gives CASSLAGTGGTDTQYF.

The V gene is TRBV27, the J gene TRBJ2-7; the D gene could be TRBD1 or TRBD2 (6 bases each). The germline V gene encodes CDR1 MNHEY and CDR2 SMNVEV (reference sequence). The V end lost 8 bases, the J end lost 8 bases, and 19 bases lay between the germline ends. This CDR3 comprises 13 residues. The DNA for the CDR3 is TGTGCCAGCTCTGAAGACCAGGGGAGGAAGCAGTACTTC. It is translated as CASSEDQGRKQYF.

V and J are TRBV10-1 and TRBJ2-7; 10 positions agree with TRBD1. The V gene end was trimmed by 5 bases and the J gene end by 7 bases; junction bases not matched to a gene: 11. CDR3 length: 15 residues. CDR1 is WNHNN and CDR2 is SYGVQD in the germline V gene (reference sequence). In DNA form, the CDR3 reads TGCGCCAGCAGTATCCCTGGGACAGGGGCAGATGAGCAGTACTTC. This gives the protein CASSIPGTGADEQYF.

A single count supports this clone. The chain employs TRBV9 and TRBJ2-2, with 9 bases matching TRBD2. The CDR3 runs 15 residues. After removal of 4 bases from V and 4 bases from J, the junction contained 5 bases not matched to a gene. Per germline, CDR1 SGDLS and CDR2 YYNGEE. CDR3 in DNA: TGTGCCAGCAGCCCCTTAGCGGGAGTCACCGGGGAGCTGTTTTTT. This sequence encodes CASSPLAGVTGELFF.

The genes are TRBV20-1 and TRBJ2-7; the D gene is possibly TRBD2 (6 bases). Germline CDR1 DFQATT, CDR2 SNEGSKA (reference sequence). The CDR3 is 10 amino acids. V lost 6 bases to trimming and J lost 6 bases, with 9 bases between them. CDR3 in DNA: TGCAGTGCCGGGACTCCCGAGCAGTACTTC. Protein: CSAGTPEQYF.

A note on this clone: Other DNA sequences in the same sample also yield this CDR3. Here the CDR3 reads CASSPQGLYGYTF. The CDR3 bases are TGTGCCAGCAGCCCACAGGGTCTCTATGGCTACACCTTC. The V gene is TRBV7-9, the J gene TRBJ1-2, with D tentatively TRBD1 (6 bases). The germline V gene encodes CDR1 SEHNR and CDR2 FQNEAQ (reference sequence). The ends were cut back, 5 bases at V and 4 bases at J, with 11 bases in the middle. This CDR3 is built from 13 residues. The entire variable domain, with the rest obtained from reference TRBV7-9 and TRBJ1-2, is as follows: DTGVSQNPRHKITKRGQNVTFRCDPISEHNRLYWYRQTLGQGPEFLTYFQNEAQLEKSRLLSDRFSAERPKGSFSTLEIQRTEQGDSAMYLCASSPQGLYGYTFGSGTRLTVV.

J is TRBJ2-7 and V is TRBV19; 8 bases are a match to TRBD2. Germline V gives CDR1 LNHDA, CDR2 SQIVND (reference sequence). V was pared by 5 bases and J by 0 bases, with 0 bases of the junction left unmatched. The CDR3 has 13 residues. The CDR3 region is CASSLAGSYEQYF. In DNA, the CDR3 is TGTGCCAGTAGTCTAGCGGGCTCCTACGAGCAGTACTTC.

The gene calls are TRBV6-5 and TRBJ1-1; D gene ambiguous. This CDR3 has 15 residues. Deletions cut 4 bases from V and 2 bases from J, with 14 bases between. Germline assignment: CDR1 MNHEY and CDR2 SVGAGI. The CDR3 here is CASSSQAGGNTEAFF. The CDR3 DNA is TGTGCCAGCAGTTCCCAGGCGGGTGGAAACACTGAAGCTTTCTTT.

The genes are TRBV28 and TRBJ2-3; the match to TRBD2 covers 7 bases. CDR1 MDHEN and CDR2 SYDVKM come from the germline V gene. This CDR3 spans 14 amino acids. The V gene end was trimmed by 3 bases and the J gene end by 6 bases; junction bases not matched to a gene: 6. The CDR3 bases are TGTGCCAGCAGTTTCTGGACTAGGCCGGATACGCAGTATTTT. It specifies CASSFWTRPDTQYF.

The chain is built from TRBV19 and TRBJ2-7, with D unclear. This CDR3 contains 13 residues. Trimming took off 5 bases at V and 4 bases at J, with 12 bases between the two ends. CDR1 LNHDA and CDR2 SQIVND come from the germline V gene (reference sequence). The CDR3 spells CASSPIGSYEQYF. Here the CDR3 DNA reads TGTGCCAGTAGTCCCATTGGGTCGTACGAGCAGTACTTC.

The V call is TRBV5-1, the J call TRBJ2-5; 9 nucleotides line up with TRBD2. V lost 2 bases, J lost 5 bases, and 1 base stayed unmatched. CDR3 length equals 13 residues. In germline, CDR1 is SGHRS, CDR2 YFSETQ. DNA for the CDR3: TGCGCCAGCAGCTTCAGCGGGAGGGAGACCCAGTACTTC. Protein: CASSFSGRETQYF.

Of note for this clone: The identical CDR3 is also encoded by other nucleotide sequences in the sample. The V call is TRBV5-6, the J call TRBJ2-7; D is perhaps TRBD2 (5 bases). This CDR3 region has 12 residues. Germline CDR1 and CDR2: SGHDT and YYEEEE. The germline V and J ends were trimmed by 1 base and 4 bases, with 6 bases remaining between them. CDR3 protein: CASSLTSYEQYF. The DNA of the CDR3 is TGTGCCAGCAGCTTGACTAGTTACGAGCAGTACTTC.